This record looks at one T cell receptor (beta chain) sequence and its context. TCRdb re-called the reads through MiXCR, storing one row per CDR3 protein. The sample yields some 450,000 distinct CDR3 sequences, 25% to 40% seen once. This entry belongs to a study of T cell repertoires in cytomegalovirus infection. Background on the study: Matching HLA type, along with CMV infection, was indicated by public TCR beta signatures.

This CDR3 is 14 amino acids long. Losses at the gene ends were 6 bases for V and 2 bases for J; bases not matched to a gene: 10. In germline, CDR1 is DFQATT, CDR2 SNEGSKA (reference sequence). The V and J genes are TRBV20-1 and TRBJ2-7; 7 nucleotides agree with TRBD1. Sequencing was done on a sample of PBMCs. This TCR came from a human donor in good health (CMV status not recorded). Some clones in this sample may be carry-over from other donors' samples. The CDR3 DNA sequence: TGCAGTGCCCACAGGGGTGTTTTAGCCTACGAGCAGTACTTC. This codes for CSAHRGVLAYEQYF.